This paragraph reports one TCR beta chain. This record comes from a study of blood T cell repertoires in COVID-19. About the study: COVID-19 samples, acute and convalescent, were from the United States, Italy and Spain.

With 9 bases removed from V and 5 bases from J, the gap between germline ends came to 25 bases. This CDR3 spans 16 amino acids. Germline assignment: CDR1 ENHRY and CDR2 SYGVKD. Data came from immunoSEQ multiplex PCR; TCRdb stores just in-frame clones and leaves some out. The data contain about 60,000 clones, over 75% of them singletons. The chain couples TRBV10-3 to TRBJ1-1; tentatively, D is TRBD1 (5 bases). This clonotype originated in a woman aged 60-75 years with active COVID-19. The sample taken for sequencing was peripheral blood. CDR3 residues: CAIRGRAGGGDTEAFF. In DNA form, the CDR3 reads TGTGCCATTAGAGGACGGGCGGGGGGAGGAGATACTGAAGCTTTCTTT.